The rows below give T cell receptor beta chains drawn from one sample of a study of cytomegalovirus exposure and HLA in healthy donors. Assay used: immunoSEQ multiplex PCR; TCRdb lists only in-frame clones, some missing. The sample carries under 200,000 clones, roughly 78% recorded once. The sample consisted of PBMCs. The receptors were sampled from a middle-aged woman in good health and CMV-seronegative. Each CDR3 is given with its conserved first and last residue.

V	length	J	CDR3
TRBV15	17	TRBJ2-1	CATSMPGLAGAYNEQFF
TRBV5-1	19	TRBJ2-1	CASSPRGQRALSSYNEQFF
TRBV6-5	14	TRBJ1-1	CASSLRGRDTEAFF
TRBV7-7	15	TRBJ2-5	CASSLVGTPKETQYF
TRBV11-2	15	TRBJ2-1	CASTFRTSAYTEQFF
TRBV9	16	TRBJ2-1	CASSVGGAGGLNEQFF
TRBV10-2	15	TRBJ2-7	CASRAGTSGDYEQYF
TRBV5-4	17	TRBJ2-7	CASSFFSLSREGREQYF
TRBV2	15	TRBJ2-2	CASSASGLNTGELFF
TRBV4-3	15	TRBJ2-7	CASSQGTGGPYEQYF
TRBV7-9	11	TRBJ2-1	CASSVDLEQFF
TRBV5-1	16	TRBJ2-1	CASSLAAGTAYNEQFF
TRBV30	12	TRBJ1-1	CAWSPDNTEAFF
TRBV10-3	13	TRBJ1-2	CAISGGSGYGYTF
TRBV9	19	TRBJ2-1	CASSLRTARTIPSYNEQFF
TRBV30	17	TRBJ1-6	CASTTRGRASYNSPLHF
TRBV6-5	15	TRBJ2-3	CASTEGVSRTDTQYF
TRBV11-3	14	TRBJ1-1	CASSTTGGNTEAFF
TRBV7-6	15	TRBJ1-5	CASSPGQAINQPQHF
TRBV7-2	13	TRBJ2-7	CASSFNSPVEQYF
TRBV6-5	13	TRBJ1-5	CASRYNLNQPQHF
TRBV6-1	14	TRBJ1-3	CASSLRQGADTIYF
TRBV5-1	18	TRBJ2-6	CASSLGGPPDAGANVLTF
TRBV2	15	TRBJ2-1	CASSETSGDYNEQFF
TRBV21-1	24	TRBJ2-7	CASSNRWDVQASGTSGRGSYEQYF
TRBV10-3	16	TRBJ1-1	CAISKEPGQTNTEAFF
TRBV5-1	14	TRBJ1-2	CASSLQGRDYGYTF
TRBV11-2	15	TRBJ2-7	CASSLDRTGAYEQYF
TRBV12-5	14	TRBJ2-5	CASGPGQGSGTQYF
TRBV7-9	14	TRBJ2-1	CASSPQAVSNEQFF
TRBV19	15	TRBJ1-1	CASSIFGQGNTEAFF
TRBV6-5	14	TRBJ1-2	CASSYRTGGDGYTF
TRBV21-1	16	TRBJ2-7	CASRPFRDREIYEQYF
TRBV7-9	16	TRBJ2-1	CASYEKRGPINGEQFF
TRBV4-1	17	TRBJ1-4	CASSQDRGRSTNEKLFF
TRBV5-1	14	TRBJ2-5	CASSLSAGGETQYF
TRBV19	14	TRBJ2-7	CASSIFQNSNEQYF
TRBV21-1	14	TRBJ1-2	CASRSGGPVWGYTF
TRBV7-6	13	TRBJ2-7	CASSSSGGYEQYF
TRBV7-9	18	TRBJ2-5	CASSLEGPSGLSRVAQYF
TRBV7-9	15	TRBJ2-7	CASSSGLAGVSEQYF
TRBV27	17	TRBJ2-6	CASTFLARLSGANVLTF
TRBV27	16	TRBJ2-3	CASSPTTGQSTDTQYF
TRBV5-1	15	TRBJ2-1	CASSLGLAGYNEQFF
TRBV11-2	13	TRBJ1-6	CASSLGQNSPLHF
TRBV11-3	16	TRBJ2-1	CASSLDPGGYKDEQFF
TRBV11-3	15	TRBJ2-7	CASSLGASGSCEQYF
TRBV19	16	TRBJ1-1	CASSTYRGSMNTEAFF
TRBV5-1	15	TRBJ1-1	CASSLELAGHTEAFF